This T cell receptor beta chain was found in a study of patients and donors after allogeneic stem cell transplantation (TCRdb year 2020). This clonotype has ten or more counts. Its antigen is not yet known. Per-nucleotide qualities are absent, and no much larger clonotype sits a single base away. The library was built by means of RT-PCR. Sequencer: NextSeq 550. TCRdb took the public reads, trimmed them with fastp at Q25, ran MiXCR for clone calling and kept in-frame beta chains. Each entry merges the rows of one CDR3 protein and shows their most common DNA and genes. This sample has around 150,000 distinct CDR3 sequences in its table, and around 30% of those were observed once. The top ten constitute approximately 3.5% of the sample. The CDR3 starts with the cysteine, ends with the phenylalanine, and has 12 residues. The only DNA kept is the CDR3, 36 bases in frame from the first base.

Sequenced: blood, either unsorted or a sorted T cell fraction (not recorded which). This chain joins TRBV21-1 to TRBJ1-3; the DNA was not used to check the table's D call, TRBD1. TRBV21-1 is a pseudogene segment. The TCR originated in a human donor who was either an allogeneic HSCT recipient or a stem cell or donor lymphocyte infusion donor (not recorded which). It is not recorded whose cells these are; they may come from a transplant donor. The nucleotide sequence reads TGTGCCAAGACAGGGTATGGAAACACCATATATTTT. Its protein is CAKTGYGNTIYF.